The T cell receptor (beta chain) described here comes from a study of shared clonotypes between healthy human individuals. Overall study results and limits: The represented genetic and exposure-history diversity was limited by the small number of donors.

Measured with immunoSEQ multiplex PCR; TCRdb has only the in-frame clones, and not every one. The sample includes hundreds of thousands of clones, about 74% of them seen just once. Details on this clone: The antigen remains unidentified.

CDR1 SGHRS and CDR2 YFSETQ come from the germline V gene. The CDR3 is 15 residues long. After removal of 4 bases from V and 4 bases from J, the junction contained 5 bases not matched to a gene. The sequenced sample was memory CD4+ T cells sorted from blood. Described subset: CD45RA-negative fraction. The receptor's source is a woman aged 25 to 39 in good health. This chain links TRBV5-1 with TRBJ2-3, with TRBD2 matching 11 bases. CDR3 amino acids: CASSAGTSGSDTQYF. The CDR3, as DNA: TGCGCCAGCAGCGCAGGGACTAGCGGTTCAGATACGCAGTATTTT.